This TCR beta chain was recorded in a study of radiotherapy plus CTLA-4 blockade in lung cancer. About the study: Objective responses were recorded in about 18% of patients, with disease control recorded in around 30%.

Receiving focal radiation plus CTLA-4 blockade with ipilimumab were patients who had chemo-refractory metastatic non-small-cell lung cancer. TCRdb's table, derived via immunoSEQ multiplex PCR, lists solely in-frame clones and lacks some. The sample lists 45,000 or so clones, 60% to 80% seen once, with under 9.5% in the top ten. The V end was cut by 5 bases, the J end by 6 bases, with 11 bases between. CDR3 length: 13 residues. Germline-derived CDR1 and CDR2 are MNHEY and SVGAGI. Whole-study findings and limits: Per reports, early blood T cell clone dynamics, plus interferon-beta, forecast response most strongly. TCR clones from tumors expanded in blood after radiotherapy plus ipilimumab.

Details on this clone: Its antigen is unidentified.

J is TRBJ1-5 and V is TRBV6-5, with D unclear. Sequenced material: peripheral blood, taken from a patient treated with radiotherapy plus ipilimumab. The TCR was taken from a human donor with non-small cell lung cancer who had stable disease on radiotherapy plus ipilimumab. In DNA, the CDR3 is TGTGCCAGCAGTGAAGCTGGGGTTCAGCCCCAGCATTTT. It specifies CASSEAGVQPQHF.